Below, 23 T cell receptor beta chains from the same sample are listed, as sequenced in a study of T cell repertoires in cytomegalovirus infection. TCRdb itself ran the reads through MiXCR, one entry per CDR3 protein. Altogether about 530,000 distinct CDR3 sequences are present, approximately 25% being singletons, with the ten largest covering about 13%. The sample was PBMCs. The receptors here all came from a human donor in good health (CMV status not recorded). Some clones in this sample may be carry-over from other donors' samples.

This clonotype was detected ten times or more. The V gene is TRBV12-3 or TRBV12-4, the J gene TRBJ1-3, with D unresolved. Trimming stripped 5 bases from V and 0 bases from J, with 8 bases between. This CDR3 has 14 residues. The CDR3 reads CASSLGNSGNTIYF. The CDR3 bases are TGTGCCAGCAGTCTCGGAAACTCTGGAAACACCATATATTTT.

The chain recombines TRBV20-1 with TRBJ2-5; 7 bases are a match to TRBD2. The junction had 9 bases not matched to a gene; V was cut back by 1 base and J by 4 bases. The germline CDR1 and CDR2 sequences are DFQATT and SNEGSKA (reference sequence). The CDR3 has 15 residues. CDR3 loop: CSARVGGSWGETQYF. In nucleotides, the CDR3 is TGCAGTGCTAGAGTGGGCGGGAGCTGGGGAGAGACCCAGTACTTC.

This clonotype was recorded a few times. This chain uses TRBV12-3 or TRBV12-4 with TRBJ2-1; TRBD2 aligns across 10 bases. The CDR3 contains 18 residues. Trimming removed 6 bases from V and 9 bases from J; junction bases left unmatched: 20. This CDR3 is CASSTRQAAGGPSIEQFF. The CDR3 DNA reads TGTGCCAGCAGCACACGACAGGCAGCGGGAGGGCCGTCAATTGAGCAGTTCTTC.

The chain couples TRBV10-3 to TRBJ1-5; no firm D call. This CDR3 has 14 residues. V dropped 4 bases and J dropped 5 bases, with 12 bases sitting between them. Germline-derived CDR1 and CDR2 are ENHRY and SYGVKD. The CDR3, as DNA: TGTGCCATCAGTGCGCGGGGATCGGATCAGCCCCAGCATTTT. It specifies CAISARGSDQPQHF.

This rearrangement joins TRBV6-8 to TRBJ2-1; 10 positions match TRBD2. After removal of 0 bases from V and 4 bases from J, the junction contained 12 bases not matched to a gene. Germline V CDR1 and CDR2: MNHGY, SAAAGT. This CDR3 region has 19 residues. The CDR3 region is CASSYSIAGGTSGYNEQFF. The CDR3 region has the DNA TGTGCCAGCAGTTACTCAATAGCGGGAGGTACTTCGGGATACAATGAGCAGTTCTTC.

This clonotype turned up a few times. The rearrangement uses TRBV25-1 and TRBJ2-6, with TRBD2 matching 10 bases. The germline V gene encodes CDR1 MGHDK and CDR2 SYGVNS. The V segment lost 3 bases and the J segment 4 bases; nucleotides outside the gene matches: 9. This CDR3 contains 18 residues. In DNA, the CDR3 is TGTGCCAGCAGTGATGCTAGCGGGAGTTGGGCGGGGGCCAACGTCCTGACTTTC. This codes for CASSDASGSWAGANVLTF.

There are many counts of this clonotype. V and J are TRBV12-3 or TRBV12-4 and TRBJ1-2; D is possibly TRBD1 (6 bases). The CDR3 runs to 14 residues. The ends were cut back, 6 bases at V and 5 bases at J, with 16 bases in the middle. Here the CDR3 reads CASRPKGGWYGYTF. As DNA, the CDR3 is TGTGCCAGCAGGCCCAAGGGGGGGTGGTATGGCTACACCTTC.

The V call is TRBV12-3 or TRBV12-4, the J call TRBJ2-5; possibly TRBD2 for D (5 bases). Deletions cut 7 bases from V and 1 base from J, with 13 bases between. The CDR3 runs 14 residues. The CDR3 region has the DNA TGTGCCAGCACCTTAAGCGGAGGCCAAGAGACCCAGTACTTC. Protein sequence: CASTLSGGQETQYF.

This clonotype appeared a few times. The chain has TRBV6-2 or TRBV6-3 and TRBJ1-1; D is unresolved. This CDR3 is 16 amino acids long. Trimming pared 0 bases from V and 0 bases from J, leaving 11 bases between. Germline CDR1 reads MNHEY; CDR2 reads SVGEGT. The CDR3 region has the DNA TGTGCCAGCAGTTACTCTCCACTCGGTATGAACACTGAAGCTTTCTTT. The encoded protein is CASSYSPLGMNTEAFF.

This clonotype was counted a single time. The CDR3 spells CAKLRGVGDYEQYV. CDR3 DNA: TGTGCTAAACTCCGCGGGGTGGGAGACTACGAGCAGTACGTC. This rearrangement joins TRBV19 to TRBJ2-7; D possibly corresponds to TRBD2 (6 bases). Germline CDR1 is LNHDA and CDR2 is SQIVND (reference sequence). The CDR3 runs to 14 residues.

This clonotype was counted only a few times. The rearrangement joins TRBV7-9 to TRBJ2-5; no clear D. V was pared by 11 bases and J by 5 bases, with 15 bases between. This CDR3 is built from 12 residues. Germline CDR1 is SEHNR and CDR2 is FQNEAQ (reference sequence). The CDR3 here is CAQSPSEETQYF. CDR3 DNA sequence: TGTGCCCAATCGCCATCGGAGGAGACCCAGTACTTC.

Ten or more counts support this clonotype. This chain joins TRBV4-1 and TRBJ1-2; D not certain. This CDR3 region has 14 residues. The germline V gene has CDR1 MGHRA and CDR2 YSYEKL. The V gene lost 1 base and the J gene lost 5 bases, with 11 bases spanning the gap. CDR3 coding DNA: TGCGCCAGCAGCCAAGTGGCAGCCGGTTATGGCTACACCTTC. Its protein is CASSQVAAGYGYTF.

The sample holds a few counts of this clonotype. The chain uses TRBV3-1 and TRBJ2-2; D is possibly TRBD2 (6 bases). V lost 1 base and J lost 4, with 13 bases in between. The CDR3 length is 16 residues. Germline values: CDR1 LGHDT, CDR2 YNNKEL (reference sequence). The CDR3 reads CASSQAGSRITGELFF. CDR3 DNA sequence: TGTGCCAGCAGCCAAGCCGGGAGCAGGATCACCGGGGAGCTGTTTTTT. The complete variable domain, with remaining parts taken from reference TRBV3-1 and TRBJ2-2, reads DTAVSQTPKYLVTQMGNDKSIKCEQNLGHDTMYWYKQDSKKFLKIMFSYNNKELIINETVPNRFSPKSPDKAHLNLHINSLELGDSAVYFCASSQAGSRITGELFFGEGSRLTVL.

This clonotype showed up just a few times. The V and J genes are TRBV10-3 and TRBJ2-1; 7 bases are a match to TRBD1. CDR3 length equals 15 residues. Per germline, CDR1 ENHRY and CDR2 SYGVKD. Unmatched junction bases numbered 13, after V lost 10 bases and J lost 4 bases. The CDR3 DNA follows: TGTGCCACGTGGGACAGTGGACTGCAATACAATGAGCAGTTCTTC. This gives the protein CATWDSGLQYNEQFF.

This clonotype was detected only a few times. The rearrangement uses TRBV6-2 or TRBV6-3 and TRBJ2-7; TRBD1 agrees at 9 bases. The V gene's germline CDR1 is MNHEY and CDR2 SVGEGT. The CDR3 sequence is 14 residues long. The ends lost 5 bases at V and 2 bases at J; junction bases unmatched: 4. The CDR3 sequence is CASSAQGAAYEQYV. For the CDR3, the DNA is TGTGCCAGCAGTGCACAGGGGGCCGCCTACGAGCAGTACGTC.

The chain joins TRBV11-3 to TRBJ2-1, with unresolved D. V lost 5 bases, J lost 6 bases, and 8 bases lay in between. The CDR3 is made up of 12 amino acids. The germline V gene has CDR1 SGHNT and CDR2 YENEEA. The DNA for the CDR3 is TGTGCCAGCAGCCGAACTCCCAATGAGCAGTTCTTC. Translation: CASSRTPNEQFF.

V is TRBV19 and J is TRBJ2-7; no firm D call. V was cut by 3 bases and J by 1 base, with 7 bases left in between. This CDR3 region has 13 residues. The germline V gene encodes CDR1 LNHDA and CDR2 SQIVND (reference sequence). The CDR3 loop is CASSMAVSYEQYF. CDR3 nucleotides: TGTGCCAGTAGTATGGCTGTTTCCTACGAGCAGTACTTC. The variable domain in full, with the rest retrieved from reference TRBV19 and TRBJ2-7, is DGGITQSPKYLFRKEGQNVTLSCEQNLNHDAMYWYRQDPGQGLRLIYYSQIVNDFQKGDIAEGYSVSREKKESFPLTVTSAQKNPTAFYLCASSMAVSYEQYFGPGTRLTVT.

This clonotype was seen only a few times. The chain couples TRBV11-3 to TRBJ1-1; 7 nucleotides align to TRBD1. This CDR3 contains 16 residues. The V gene's germline CDR1 is SGHNT and CDR2 YENEEA. J gave up 3 bases and V 5 bases, and 12 bases lay outside the gene matches. CDR3 amino acids: CASSRGGSAGDTEAFF. CDR3 sequence (DNA): TGTGCCAGCAGCCGAGGGGGCAGCGCTGGGGACACTGAAGCTTTCTTT.

This clonotype showed up many times. This sequence joins TRBV6-6 and TRBJ2-3; a possible D gene is TRBD2 (5 bases). This CDR3 comprises 13 residues. Trimming took 5 bases from V and 1 from J, leaving 7 bases between them. The V gene's germline CDR1 is MNHNY and CDR2 SVGAGI (reference sequence). CDR3 residues: CASSNGGTDTQYF. In DNA, the CDR3 is TGTGCCAGCAGTAACGGGGGCACAGATACGCAGTATTTT.

In its sample, this clonotype was seen a few times. The V and J genes are TRBV2 and TRBJ1-1; D perhaps matches TRBD1 (6 bases). The CDR3 is made up of 13 amino acids. CDR1 is SNHLY and CDR2 is FYNNEI in the germline V gene. With 6 bases removed from V and 6 bases from J, the gap between germline ends came to 14 bases. CDR3 in DNA: TGTGCCAGCAGGAGGGGGGGGAGCGCTGAAGCTTTCTTT. Translation gives CASRRGGSAEAFF.

This clonotype was seen ten or more times. This sequence joins TRBV7-2 and TRBJ2-1, with 11 bases identical to TRBD2. From germline, CDR1 is SGHTA and CDR2 FQGNSA. V shed 5 bases and J 6 bases; nucleotides not matched to a gene: 3. The CDR3 sequence is 14 residues long. CDR3 in amino acids: CASSITSGSNEQFF. The CDR3 nucleotides read TGTGCCAGCAGCATAACTAGCGGGAGCAATGAGCAGTTCTTC.

This clonotype occurred many times. This CDR3 reads CASSLTDREWYGYTF. CDR3 sequence (DNA): TGTGCCAGCAGCCTGACAGACAGGGAGTGGTATGGCTACACCTTC. The rearrangement joins TRBV5-5 to TRBJ1-2; 7 positions agree with TRBD1. Trimming removed 4 bases from V and 5 bases from J; junction bases left unmatched: 11. There are 15 residues in the CDR3. Looked up from germline, CDR1 is SGHKS and CDR2 is YYEKEE (reference sequence).

The CDR3 DNA follows: TGTGCCAGCAGTCGACAGGCCTTCAATCAGCCCCAGCATTTT. Protein sequence: CASSRQAFNQPQHF. V gene TRBV12-3 or TRBV12-4 combines with J gene TRBJ1-5; a weak D match, TRBD1 (6 bases). The CDR3 contains 14 residues. The V end lost 5 bases, the J end lost 3 bases, and 11 bases lay between the germline ends.